This TCR beta chain is from a study of graft-versus-host responses after intestinal transplantation. In the study overall: Transplant recipients had multivisceral, liver-intestinal, or isolated intestinal grafts.

Comments on this clone: Its antigen is unidentified.

Germline V gives CDR1 MGHRA, CDR2 YSYEKL. There are 13 residues in the CDR3. V lost 6 bases and J 2 bases, leaving 11 bases between the germline ends. Profiled with immunoSEQ multiplex PCR; TCRdb holds only in-frame clones, not every one. The profile covers about 90,000 clones, with 85% to 95% appearing a single time and around 1.1% taken by the ten largest. The gene calls are TRBV4-1 and TRBJ2-7; no definite D call. This sample comprised unstimulated CD8+ T cells sorted from spleen or lymph node cells, obtained before transplant. The TCR originated in a human donor who was the organ donor for an intestinal transplant. The CDR3 sequence: CASSRNSAYEQYF. The CDR3 coding sequence is TGCGCCAGCAGTAGAAACTCGGCCTACGAGCAGTACTTC.